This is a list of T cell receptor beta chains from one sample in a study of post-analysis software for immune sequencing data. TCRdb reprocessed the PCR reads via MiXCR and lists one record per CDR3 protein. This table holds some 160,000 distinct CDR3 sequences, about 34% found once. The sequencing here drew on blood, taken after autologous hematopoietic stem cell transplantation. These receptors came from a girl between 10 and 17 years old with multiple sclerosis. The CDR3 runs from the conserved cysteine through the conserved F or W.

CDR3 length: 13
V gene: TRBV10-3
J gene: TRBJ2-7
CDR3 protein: CAIGRDRVDEQYF

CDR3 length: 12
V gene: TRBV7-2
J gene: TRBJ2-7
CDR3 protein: CASSAGTYEQYF

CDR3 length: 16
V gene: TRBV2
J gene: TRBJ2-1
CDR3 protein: CASKIPAGDSYNEQFF

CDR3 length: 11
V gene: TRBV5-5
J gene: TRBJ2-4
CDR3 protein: CASSDSGEQYF

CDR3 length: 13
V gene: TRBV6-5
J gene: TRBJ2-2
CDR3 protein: CASSYGGWGELFF

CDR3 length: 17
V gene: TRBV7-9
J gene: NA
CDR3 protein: CASSQGSAPPHLYEQYF

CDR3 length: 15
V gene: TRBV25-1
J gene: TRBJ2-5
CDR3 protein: CASSDPGRMRETQYF

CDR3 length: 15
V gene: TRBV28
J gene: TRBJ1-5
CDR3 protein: CASSPGGQGDQPQHF

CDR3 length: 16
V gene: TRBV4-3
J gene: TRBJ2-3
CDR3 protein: CASSQVARVPTDTQYF

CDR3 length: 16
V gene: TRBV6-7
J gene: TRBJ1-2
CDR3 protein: CASSYPKRRENYGYTF

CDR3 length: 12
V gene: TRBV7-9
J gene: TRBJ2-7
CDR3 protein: CASSFSGYEQYF

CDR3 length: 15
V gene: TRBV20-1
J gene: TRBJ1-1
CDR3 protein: CSARQQEVMNTEAFF

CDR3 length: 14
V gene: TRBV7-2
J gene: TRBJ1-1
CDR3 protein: CASSPRQENTEAFF

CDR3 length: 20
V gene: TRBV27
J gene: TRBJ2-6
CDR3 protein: CASSSLLTRFQGPGANVLTF

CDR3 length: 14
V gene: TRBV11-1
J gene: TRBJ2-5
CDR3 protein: CASSGGAEGGEQYF

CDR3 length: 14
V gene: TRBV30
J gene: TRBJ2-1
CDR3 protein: CAWSVRLVYNEQFF

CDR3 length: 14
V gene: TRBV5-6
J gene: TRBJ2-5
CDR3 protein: CASSLERWGETQYF

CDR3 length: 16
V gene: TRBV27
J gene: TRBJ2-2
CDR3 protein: CASSLLGTANTGELFF

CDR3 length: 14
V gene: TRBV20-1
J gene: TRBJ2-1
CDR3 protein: CSARGTGIHNEQFF

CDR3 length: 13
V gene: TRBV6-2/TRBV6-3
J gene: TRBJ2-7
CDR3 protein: CASSGLASYEQYF

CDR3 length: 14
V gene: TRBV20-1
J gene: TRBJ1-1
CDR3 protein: CSARDWRSNTEAFF

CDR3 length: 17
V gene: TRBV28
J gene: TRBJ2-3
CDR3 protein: CASSFTLSGRVADTQYF

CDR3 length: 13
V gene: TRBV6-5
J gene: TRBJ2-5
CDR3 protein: CASSRDGHREQYF

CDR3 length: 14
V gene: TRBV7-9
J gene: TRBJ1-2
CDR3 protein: CVSSASGTLYGYTF

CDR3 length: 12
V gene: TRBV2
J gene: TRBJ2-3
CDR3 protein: CASSERRDTQYF

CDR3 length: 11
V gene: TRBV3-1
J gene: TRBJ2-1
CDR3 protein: CASSLNHEQFF

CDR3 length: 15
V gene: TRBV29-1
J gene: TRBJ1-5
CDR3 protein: CSVVQGAGGNQPQHF

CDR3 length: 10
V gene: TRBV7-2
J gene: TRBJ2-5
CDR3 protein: CATYVGTQYF

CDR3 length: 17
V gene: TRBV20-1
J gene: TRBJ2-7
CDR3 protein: CSARILAGEGTLYEQYF

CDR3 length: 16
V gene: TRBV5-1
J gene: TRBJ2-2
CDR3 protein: CASSLRLPSNTGELFF

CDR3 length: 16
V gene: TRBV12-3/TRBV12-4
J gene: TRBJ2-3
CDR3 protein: CASSLVRWMSADTQYF

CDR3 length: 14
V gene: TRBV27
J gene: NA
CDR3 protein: CASSVSNGPYEQYF

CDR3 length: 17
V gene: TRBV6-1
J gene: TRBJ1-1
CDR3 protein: CASSNREEGYMNTGAFF

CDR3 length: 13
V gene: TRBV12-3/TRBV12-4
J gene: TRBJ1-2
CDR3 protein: CASSLGPGEGYTF

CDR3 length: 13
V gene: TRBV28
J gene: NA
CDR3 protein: CASSLLGLNEQYF

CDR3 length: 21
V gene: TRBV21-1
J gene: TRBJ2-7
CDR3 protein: CASSKDLPIAPQGPDSYEQYF

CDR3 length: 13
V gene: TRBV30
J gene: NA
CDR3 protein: CAWSRGRDREQYF

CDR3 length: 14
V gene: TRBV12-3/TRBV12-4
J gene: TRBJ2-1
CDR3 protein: CASSGLAERDEQFF

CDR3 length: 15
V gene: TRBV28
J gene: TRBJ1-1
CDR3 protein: CASSPPRDRGTEAFF

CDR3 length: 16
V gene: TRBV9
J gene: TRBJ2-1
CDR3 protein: CASSGAGHGIYNEQFF

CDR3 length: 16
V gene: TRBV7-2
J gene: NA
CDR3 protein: CASSSGGLGARETQYF

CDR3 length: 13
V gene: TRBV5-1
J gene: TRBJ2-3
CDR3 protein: CASNPIFENTQYF

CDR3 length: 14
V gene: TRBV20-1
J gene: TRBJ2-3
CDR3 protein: CSASQGLGTDTQYF

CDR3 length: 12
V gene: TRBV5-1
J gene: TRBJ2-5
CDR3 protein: CASSAGMETQYF

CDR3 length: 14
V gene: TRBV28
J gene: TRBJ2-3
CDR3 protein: CASTGAHGTDTQYF

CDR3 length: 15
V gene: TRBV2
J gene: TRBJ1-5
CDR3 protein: CASSIAMGLDQPQHF

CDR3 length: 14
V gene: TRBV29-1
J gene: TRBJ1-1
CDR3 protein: CSVGLAVPVPSTFF

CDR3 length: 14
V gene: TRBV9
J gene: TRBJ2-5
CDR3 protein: CASSGYGTPETQYF

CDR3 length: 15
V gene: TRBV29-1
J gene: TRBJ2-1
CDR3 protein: CSVEGSISGYNEQFF

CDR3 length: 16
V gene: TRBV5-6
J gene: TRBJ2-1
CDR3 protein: CASSPRLAGGYNEQFF

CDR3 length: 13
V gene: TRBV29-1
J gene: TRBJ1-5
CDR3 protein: CSVAWAVNQPQHF

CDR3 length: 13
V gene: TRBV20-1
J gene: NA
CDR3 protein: CSAREISQETQYF

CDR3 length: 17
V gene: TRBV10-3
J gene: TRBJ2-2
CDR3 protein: CAVSEPGLAGNTGELFF

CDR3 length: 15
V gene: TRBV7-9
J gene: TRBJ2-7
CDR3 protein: CASSSSGKSSYEQYF

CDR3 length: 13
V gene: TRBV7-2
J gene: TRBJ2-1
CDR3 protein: CASGPRGYNEQFF